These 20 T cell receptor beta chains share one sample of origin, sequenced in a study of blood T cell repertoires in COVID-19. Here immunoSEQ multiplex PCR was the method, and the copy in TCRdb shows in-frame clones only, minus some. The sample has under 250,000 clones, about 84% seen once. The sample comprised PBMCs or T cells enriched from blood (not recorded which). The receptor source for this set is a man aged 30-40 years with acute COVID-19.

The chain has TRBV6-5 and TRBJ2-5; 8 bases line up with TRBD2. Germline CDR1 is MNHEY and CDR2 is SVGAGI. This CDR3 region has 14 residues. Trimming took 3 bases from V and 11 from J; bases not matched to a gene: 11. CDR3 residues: CASSYPGGEYRQYF. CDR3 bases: TGTGCCAGCAGTTATCCCGGGGGGGAATACCGGCAGTACTTC.

The CDR3 nucleotides read TGTGCCAGCAGTTTCATACCTCGGGAAGCTGGGTATGAAAAACTGTTTTTT. It specifies CASSFIPREAGYEKLFF. J is TRBJ1-4 and V is TRBV28; D is unclear. Trimming pared 3 bases from V and 6 bases from J, leaving 20 bases between. Germline CDR1 and CDR2: MDHEN and SYDVKM. The CDR3 is 17 residues long.

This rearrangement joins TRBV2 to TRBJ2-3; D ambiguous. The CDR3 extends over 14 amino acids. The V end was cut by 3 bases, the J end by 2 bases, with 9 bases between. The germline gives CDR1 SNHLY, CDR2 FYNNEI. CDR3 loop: CASSDGFNTDTQYF. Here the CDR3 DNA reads TGTGCCAGCAGTGATGGCTTCAACACAGATACGCAGTATTTT.

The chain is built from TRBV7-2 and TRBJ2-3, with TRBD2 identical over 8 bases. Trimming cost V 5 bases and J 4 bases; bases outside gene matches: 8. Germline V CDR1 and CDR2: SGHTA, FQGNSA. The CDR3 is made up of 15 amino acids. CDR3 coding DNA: TGTGCCAGCAGCCTTGCGGGGGGTATACCAGATACGCAGTATTTT. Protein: CASSLAGGIPDTQYF.

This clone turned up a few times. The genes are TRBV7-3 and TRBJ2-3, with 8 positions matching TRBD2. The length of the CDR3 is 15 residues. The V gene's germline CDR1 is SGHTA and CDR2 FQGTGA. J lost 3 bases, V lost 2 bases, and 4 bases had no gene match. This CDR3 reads CASSLAGGQTDTQYF. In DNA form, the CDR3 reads TGTGCCAGCAGCTTAGCGGGGGGCCAAACAGATACGCAGTATTTT.

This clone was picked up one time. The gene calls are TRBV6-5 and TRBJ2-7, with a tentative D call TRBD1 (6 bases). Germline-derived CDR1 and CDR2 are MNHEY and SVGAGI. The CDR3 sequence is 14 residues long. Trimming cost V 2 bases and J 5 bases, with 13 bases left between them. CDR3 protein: CASSYAGRGHEQYF. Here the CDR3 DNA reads TGTGCCAGCAGTTACGCGGGCAGGGGCCACGAGCAGTACTTC.

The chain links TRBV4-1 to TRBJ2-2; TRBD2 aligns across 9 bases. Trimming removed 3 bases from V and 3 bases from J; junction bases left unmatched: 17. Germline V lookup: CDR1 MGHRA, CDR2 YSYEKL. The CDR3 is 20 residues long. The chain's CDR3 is CASSHTVGSGGDKDTGELFF. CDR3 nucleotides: TGCGCCAGCAGCCACACCGTGGGTAGCGGGGGTGACAAGGACACCGGGGAGCTGTTTTTT.

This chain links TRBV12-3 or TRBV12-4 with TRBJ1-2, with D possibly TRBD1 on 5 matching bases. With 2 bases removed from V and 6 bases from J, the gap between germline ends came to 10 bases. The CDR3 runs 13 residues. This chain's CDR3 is CASSLRRTHGYTF. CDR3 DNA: TGTGCCAGCAGTTTACGGCGGACACATGGCTACACCTTC.

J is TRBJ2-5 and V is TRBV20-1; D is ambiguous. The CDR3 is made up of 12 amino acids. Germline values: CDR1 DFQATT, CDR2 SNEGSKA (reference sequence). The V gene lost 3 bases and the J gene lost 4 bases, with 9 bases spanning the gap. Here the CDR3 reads CSASLGSETQYF. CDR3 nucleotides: TGCAGTGCTAGTCTAGGTTCAGAGACCCAGTACTTC.

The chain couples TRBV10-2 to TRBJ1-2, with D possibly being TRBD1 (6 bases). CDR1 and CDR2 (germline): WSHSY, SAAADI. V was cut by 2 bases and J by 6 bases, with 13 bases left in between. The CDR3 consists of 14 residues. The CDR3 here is CASSEAPSGDGYTF. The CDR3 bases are TGCGCCAGCAGTGAGGCCCCCTCAGGGGATGGCTACACCTTC.

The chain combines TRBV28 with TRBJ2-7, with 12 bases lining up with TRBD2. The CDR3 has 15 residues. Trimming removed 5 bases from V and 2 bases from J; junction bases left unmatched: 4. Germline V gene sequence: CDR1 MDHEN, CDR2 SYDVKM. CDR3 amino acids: CASSVTSGGTYEQYF. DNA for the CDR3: TGTGCCAGCAGTGTGACTAGCGGGGGCACCTACGAGCAGTACTTC.

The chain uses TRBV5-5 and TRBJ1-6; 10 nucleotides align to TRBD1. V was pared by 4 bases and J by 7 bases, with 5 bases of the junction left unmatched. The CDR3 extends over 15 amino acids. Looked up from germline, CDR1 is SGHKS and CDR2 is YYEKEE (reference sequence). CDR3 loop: CASSLDRGRNSPLHF. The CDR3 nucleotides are TGTGCCAGCAGCCTTGACAGGGGGCGGAATTCACCCCTCCACTTT.

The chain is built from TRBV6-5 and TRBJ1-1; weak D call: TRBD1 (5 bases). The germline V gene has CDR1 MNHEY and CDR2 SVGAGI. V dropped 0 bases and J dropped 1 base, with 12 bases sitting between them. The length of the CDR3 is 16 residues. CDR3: CASSYSRTIGNTEAFF. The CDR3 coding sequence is TGTGCCAGCAGTTACTCGAGGACAATCGGGAACACTGAAGCTTTCTTT.

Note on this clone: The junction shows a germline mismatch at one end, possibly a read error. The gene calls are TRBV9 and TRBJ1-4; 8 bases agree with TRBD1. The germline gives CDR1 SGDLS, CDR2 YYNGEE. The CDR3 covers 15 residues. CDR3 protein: CASSPQGQANEKLFF. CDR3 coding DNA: TGTGCCAGCAGCCCTCAGGGACAGGCTAACGAAAAACTGTTTTTT.

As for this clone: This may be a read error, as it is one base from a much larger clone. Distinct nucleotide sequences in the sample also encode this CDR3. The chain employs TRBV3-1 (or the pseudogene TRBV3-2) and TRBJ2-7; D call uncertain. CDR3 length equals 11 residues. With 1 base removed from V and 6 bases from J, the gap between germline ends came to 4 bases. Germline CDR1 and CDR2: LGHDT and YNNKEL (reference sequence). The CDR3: CASSQGGEQYF. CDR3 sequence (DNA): TGTGCCAGCAGCCAAGGCGGCGAGCAGTACTTC.

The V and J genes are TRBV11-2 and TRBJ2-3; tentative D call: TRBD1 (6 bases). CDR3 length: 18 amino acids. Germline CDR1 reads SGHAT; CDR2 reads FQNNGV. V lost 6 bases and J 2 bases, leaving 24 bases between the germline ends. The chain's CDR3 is CASSLGTLGGRFTDTQYF. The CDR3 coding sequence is TGTGCCAGCAGTCTCGGAACCTTAGGGGGTAGATTCACAGATACGCAGTATTTT.

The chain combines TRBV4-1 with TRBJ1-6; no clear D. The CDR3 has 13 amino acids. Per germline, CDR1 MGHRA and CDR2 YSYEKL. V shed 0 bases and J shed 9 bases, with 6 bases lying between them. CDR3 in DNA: TGCGCCAGCAGCCAAGATCGGGGTTCACCCCTCCACTTT. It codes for CASSQDRGSPLHF.

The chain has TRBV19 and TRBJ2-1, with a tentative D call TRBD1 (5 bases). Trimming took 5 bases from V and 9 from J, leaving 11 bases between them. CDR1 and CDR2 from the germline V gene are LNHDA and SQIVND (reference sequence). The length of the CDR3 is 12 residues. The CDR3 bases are TGTGCCAGTAGTGTACAGGTCGGTGAGCAGTTCTTC. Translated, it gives CASSVQVGEQFF.

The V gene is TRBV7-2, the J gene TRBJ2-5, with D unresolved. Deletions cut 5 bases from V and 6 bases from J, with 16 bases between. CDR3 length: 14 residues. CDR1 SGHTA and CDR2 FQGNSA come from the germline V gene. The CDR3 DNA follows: TGTGCCAGCAGCCCTCGTTCTCTAAAGCAGACCCAGTACTTC. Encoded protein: CASSPRSLKQTQYF.

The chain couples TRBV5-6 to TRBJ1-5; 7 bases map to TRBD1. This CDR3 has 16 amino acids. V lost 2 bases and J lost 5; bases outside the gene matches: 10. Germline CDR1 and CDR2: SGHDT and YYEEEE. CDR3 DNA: TGTGCCAGCAGCTTAGGTATAGGGACAGCAGATCAGCCCCAGCATTTT. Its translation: CASSLGIGTADQPQHF.